Presented here are 22 T cell receptor beta chains from one specimen sequenced in a study of breast tumors, draining lymph nodes, adjacent tissues. Breast cancer patients provided tissue from their axillary draining lymph nodes. TCRdb itself ran the multiplex PCR reads through MiXCR, one entry per CDR3 protein. Among about 230,000 distinct CDR3 sequences, about 32% were seen once, and the ten largest hold around 1.5%. The sequenced material came from axillary lymph node tissue. All receptors derive from a female donor with breast cancer. Some clones in this sample may be carry-over from other donors' samples.

This clonotype showed up many times. The chain uses TRBV6-2 or TRBV6-3 and TRBJ2-6, with D tentatively TRBD1 or TRBD2 (5 bases each). The V end lost 7 bases, the J end lost 0 bases, and 19 bases lay between the germline ends. Germline-derived CDR1 and CDR2 are MNHEY and SVGEGT. The CDR3 has 18 residues. The CDR3 region is CASKNHRDGLSGANVLTF. Written as DNA, the CDR3 is TGTGCCAGCAAGAACCACCGGGACGGCCTCTCTGGGGCCAACGTCCTGACTTTC.

This clonotype came up a few times. Being one base from a much bigger clone, this may be a read error. The chain employs TRBV6-6 and TRBJ2-3, with TRBD2 matching 13 bases. The CDR3 totals 17 residues. Germline CDR1 and CDR2: MNHNY and SVGAGI (reference sequence). The J segment lost 0 bases and the V segment lost 8 bases, leaving 8 bases of the junction unmatched. The CDR3 nucleotides read TGTGCCAGCGGGCTGGGACTAGCGGGACGAAGCACAGATACGCAGTATTTT. Encoded protein: CASGLGLAGRSTDTQYF.

There are many counts of this clonotype. The genes are TRBV7-8 and TRBJ1-5, with D perhaps matching TRBD1 (5 bases). CDR3 length: 18 residues. Looked up from germline, CDR1 is SGHVS and CDR2 is FQNEAQ. V lost 0 bases to trimming and J lost 2 bases, with 17 bases between them. The DNA of the CDR3 is TGTGCCAGCAGCTTAGCGCCCAGCAACATGGGGGGCAATCAGCCCCAGCATTTT. Amino acids: CASSLAPSNMGGNQPQHF.

This chain connects TRBV6-5 to TRBJ1-1, with TRBD1 matching over 7 bases. The CDR3 runs 14 residues. V lost 6 bases, J lost 0 bases, and 4 bases stayed unmatched. The germline V gene has CDR1 MNHEY and CDR2 SVGAGI. CDR3 amino acids: CASSPGQLNTEAFF. CDR3 DNA sequence: TGTGCCAGCAGCCCGGGACAGTTGAACACTGAAGCTTTCTTT.

The J gene is TRBJ2-2, the V gene TRBV6-2 or TRBV6-3; 7 bases line up with TRBD2. Trimming removed 4 bases from V and 4 bases from J; junction bases left unmatched: 0. Germline V gene sequence: CDR1 MNHEY, CDR2 SVGEGT. The CDR3 is 13 residues long. The CDR3 loop reads CASSSSGTGELFF. The CDR3 bases are TGTGCCAGCAGTTCTAGCGGCACCGGGGAGCTGTTTTTT.

In regard to this clonotype: No DNA is shown, since the ends of the CDR3 on it are uncertain; the CDR3 is the one TCRdb lists. This chain joins TRBV7-8 and TRBJ2-3; the table assigns TRBD2, which was not confirmed against the DNA. The CDR3 is 22 amino acids long, termini counted. Germline CDR1 is SGHVS and CDR2 is FQNEAQ. The CDR3: CASSFYICSAEGRTTSTDTQYF.

The V call is TRBV6-5, the J call TRBJ2-3; D remains unclear. CDR1 and CDR2 (germline): MNHEY, SVGAGI. The CDR3 has 14 amino acids. V lost 6 bases to trimming and J lost 6 bases, with 16 bases between them. CDR3 DNA: TGTGCCAGCAGCCCCGGGCTGGAATGGGATACGCAGTATTTT. This encodes CASSPGLEWDTQYF.

In regard to this clonotype: At one end, the junction sequence differs from germline, possibly due to a read error. The chain employs TRBV20-1 and TRBJ1-2; 8 bases align to TRBD1. The CDR3 extends over 12 amino acids. The germline CDR1 and CDR2 sequences are DFQATT and SNEGSKA (reference sequence). The CDR3 spells CSAVDRVYGSTF. The DNA for the CDR3 is TGCAGTGCTGTGGACAGGGTCTATGGCTCCACCTTC.

In this sample, this clonotype turned up many times. The chain recombines TRBV3-1 with TRBJ1-2, with a possible D match to TRBD1 (6 bases). The CDR3 spans 14 residues. Germline V gene lookup returns CDR1 LGHDT and CDR2 YNNKEL (reference sequence). Trimming took 2 bases from V and 4 from J, leaving 11 bases between them. CDR3 bases: TGTGCCAGCAGCCAAATGTCCAGGGGCTATGGCTACACCTTC. Its translation is CASSQMSRGYGYTF.

This clonotype appeared many times. Germline and junction disagree at one end, which may indicate a read error. This chain connects TRBV20-1 to TRBJ2-1, with D possibly being TRBD1 or TRBD2 (5 bases each). Germline CDR1 reads DFQATT; CDR2 reads SNEGSKA (reference sequence). The CDR3 is 17 residues long. This CDR3 is CSAPPDYHRSGYNEQSF. DNA of the CDR3: TGCAGTGCTCCCCCCGACTATCACAGGTCGGGTTACAATGAGCAGTCCTTC.

This clonotype has ten or more counts. J is TRBJ2-3 and V is TRBV10-3, with 8 bases matching TRBD2. J gave up 2 bases and V 5 bases, and 6 bases lay outside the gene matches. Germline V gene lookup returns CDR1 ENHRY and CDR2 SYGVKD. The CDR3 loop spans 15 amino acids. Here the CDR3 DNA reads TGTGCCATCAGTTTAGCGGGAAGGTACACAGATACGCAGTATTTT. Residues: CAISLAGRYTDTQYF.

This clonotype was seen at least ten times. The junction differs from germline at one of its ends, possibly a read error. The J gene is TRBJ2-5, the V gene TRBV19; 12 bases fit TRBD2. The CDR3 loop spans 17 amino acids. Germline V gene data show CDR1 as LNHDA and CDR2 as SQIVND (reference sequence). This CDR3 is CASSIIQTSGRPRTQSF. CDR3 DNA sequence: TGTGCCAGTAGTATAATCCAGACTAGCGGGAGACCCCGGACCCAGTCCTTC.

This chain links TRBV6-1 with TRBJ2-5, with TRBD2 matching over 8 bases. CDR1 is MNHNS and CDR2 is SASEGT in the germline V gene. CDR3 length equals 17 residues. Trimming took 1 base from V and 3 from J; bases not matched to a gene: 10. The chain's CDR3 is CASSEVSAGAMEETQYF. DNA for the CDR3: TGTGCCAGCAGTGAAGTTTCAGCGGGAGCGATGGAAGAGACCCAGTACTTC.

A remark on this clonotype: An end of the junction does not agree with germline; a read error may underlie this. V is TRBV9 and J is TRBJ2-5; 7 bases map to TRBD1. Germline lookup yields CDR1 SGDLS and CDR2 YYNGEE. The length of the CDR3 is 14 residues. DNA for the CDR3: TGTGCCAGCAGCGTAAGACAGGGTGTGGAGACCCAGTCCTTC. Encoded protein: CASSVRQGVETQSF.

This clonotype occurred many times. The rearrangement joins TRBV5-1 to TRBJ2-2; the D is unclear. The length of the CDR3 is 17 residues. The V end was cut by 3 bases, the J end by 2 bases, with 17 bases between. Germline values: CDR1 SGHRS, CDR2 YFSETQ. The CDR3 DNA follows: TGCGCCAGCAGCTCCACCTCACCACTTACTAACACCGGGGAGCTGTTTTTT. Translated, it gives CASSSTSPLTNTGELFF.

In its sample, this clonotype was seen many times. The rearrangement joins TRBV9 to TRBJ2-2; D is unclear. Per the germline V gene, CDR1 is SGDLS and CDR2 is YYNGEE. This CDR3 has 15 amino acids. Trimming stripped 0 bases from V and 3 bases from J, with 9 bases between. CDR3 DNA: TGTGCCAGCAGCGTAGAGGGAAGTTACACCGGGGAGCTGTTTTTT. This codes for CASSVEGSYTGELFF.

In its sample, this clonotype was seen many times. This rearrangement joins TRBV3-1 to TRBJ2-7, with D possibly being TRBD1 (5 bases). The CDR3 extends over 16 amino acids. Germline assignment: CDR1 LGHDT and CDR2 YNNKEL (reference sequence). The germline V and J ends were trimmed by 4 bases and 3 bases, with 19 bases remaining between them. The CDR3 DNA sequence: TGTGCCAGCAGCCTACAACGACAGAGTGCCCACTACGAGCAGTACTTC. Amino acids: CASSLQRQSAHYEQYF.

This clonotype was detected a few times. The chain recombines TRBV5-4 with TRBJ2-6; D is unresolved. Germline loops: CDR1 SGHNT, CDR2 YYREEE (reference sequence). This CDR3 is 17 amino acids long. V was clipped by 2 bases and J by 0 bases, with 12 bases between them. CDR3 coding DNA: TGTGCCAGCAGCTTACCGGGCGCTGGCTCTGGGGCCAACGTCCTGACTTTC. Translating gives CASSLPGAGSGANVLTF.

The sample holds many counts of this clonotype. The chain links TRBV6-6 to TRBJ1-6; 9 nucleotides agree with TRBD1. V was pared by 6 bases and J by 9 bases, with 6 bases of the junction left unmatched. This CDR3 contains 14 residues. The germline gives CDR1 MNHNY, CDR2 SVGAGI (reference sequence). CDR3 amino acids: CASRGQGRSSPLHF. For the CDR3, the DNA is TGTGCCAGCAGGGGACAGGGTAGGAGTTCACCCCTCCACTTT.

This clonotype showed up just a few times. The genes are TRBV6-1 and TRBJ1-3; 7 bases are a match to TRBD1. In germline, CDR1 is MNHNS, CDR2 SASEGT. The CDR3 is 17 residues long. V lost 7 bases, J lost 0 bases, and 12 bases stayed unmatched. CDR3 nucleotides: TGTGCCAGCAACCCCGGGACAGCCGGAGGCTCTGGAAACACCATATATTTT. This translates into CASNPGTAGGSGNTIYF.

The chain joins TRBV12-3 or TRBV12-4 to TRBJ2-1, with D possibly matching TRBD2 (5 bases). V lost 1 base to trimming and J lost 8 bases, with 9 bases between them. This CDR3 is 13 amino acids long. As DNA, the CDR3 is TGTGCCAGCAGTTTAGGGGCTAGCTATGAGCAGTTCTTC. Translating gives CASSLGASYEQFF.

The chain links TRBV2 to TRBJ1-2, with unresolved D. The CDR3 extends over 15 amino acids. Trimming cost V 6 bases and J 5 bases, with 19 bases left between them. Germline CDR1 SNHLY, CDR2 FYNNEI. The CDR3 here is CASSRELAGGYGYTF. CDR3 coding DNA: TGTGCCAGCAGCCGAGAACTAGCGGGAGGGTATGGCTACACCTTC.